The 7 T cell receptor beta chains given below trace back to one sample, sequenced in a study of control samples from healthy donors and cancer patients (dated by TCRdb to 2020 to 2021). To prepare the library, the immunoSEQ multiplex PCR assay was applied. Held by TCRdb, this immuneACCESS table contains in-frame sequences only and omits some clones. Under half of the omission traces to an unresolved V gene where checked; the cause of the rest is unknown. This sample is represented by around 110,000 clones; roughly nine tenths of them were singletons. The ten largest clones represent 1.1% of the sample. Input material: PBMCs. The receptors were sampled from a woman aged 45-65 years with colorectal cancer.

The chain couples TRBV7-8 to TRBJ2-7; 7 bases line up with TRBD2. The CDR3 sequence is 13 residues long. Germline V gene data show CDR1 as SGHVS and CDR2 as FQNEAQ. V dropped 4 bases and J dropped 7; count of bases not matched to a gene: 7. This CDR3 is CASSWEGWGEQYF. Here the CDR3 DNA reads TGTGCCAGCAGCTGGGAGGGGTGGGGAGAGCAGTACTTC.

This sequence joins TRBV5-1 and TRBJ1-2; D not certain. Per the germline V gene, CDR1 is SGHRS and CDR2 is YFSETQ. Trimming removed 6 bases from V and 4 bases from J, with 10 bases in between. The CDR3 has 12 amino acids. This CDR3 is CASTVQGYGYTF. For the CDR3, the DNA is TGCGCCAGCACTGTACAAGGCTATGGCTACACCTTC.

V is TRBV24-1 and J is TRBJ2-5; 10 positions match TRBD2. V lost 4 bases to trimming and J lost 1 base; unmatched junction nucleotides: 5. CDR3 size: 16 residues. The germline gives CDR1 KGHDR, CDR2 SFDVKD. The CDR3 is CATSESGRALQETQYF. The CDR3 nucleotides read TGTGCCACCAGTGAAAGCGGGAGGGCTCTCCAAGAGACCCAGTACTTC.

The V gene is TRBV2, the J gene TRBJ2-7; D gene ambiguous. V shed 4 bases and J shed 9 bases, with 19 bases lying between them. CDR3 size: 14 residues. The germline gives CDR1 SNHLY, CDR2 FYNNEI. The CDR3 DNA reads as TGTGCCAGCAGTGTAGGCGATCGGGTCTCGGGGCAGTACTTC. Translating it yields CASSVGDRVSGQYF.

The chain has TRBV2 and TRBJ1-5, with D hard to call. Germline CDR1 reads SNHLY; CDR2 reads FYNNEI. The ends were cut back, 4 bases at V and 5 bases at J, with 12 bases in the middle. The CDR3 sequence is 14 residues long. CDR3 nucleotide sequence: TGTGCCAGCAGTGGTCGGTGGGGAGATCAGCCCCAGCATTTT. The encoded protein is CASSGRWGDQPQHF.

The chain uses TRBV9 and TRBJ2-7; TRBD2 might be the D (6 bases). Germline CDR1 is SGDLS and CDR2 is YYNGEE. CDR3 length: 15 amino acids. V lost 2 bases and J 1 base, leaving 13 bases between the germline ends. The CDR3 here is CASSVDGSRSYEQYF. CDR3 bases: TGTGCCAGCAGCGTCGACGGGAGTAGGTCCTACGAGCAGTACTTC.

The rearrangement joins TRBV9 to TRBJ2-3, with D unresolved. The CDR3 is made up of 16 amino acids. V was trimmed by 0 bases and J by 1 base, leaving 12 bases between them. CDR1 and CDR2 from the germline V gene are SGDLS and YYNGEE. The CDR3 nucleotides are TGTGCCAGCAGCGTAGGAGGCGGAGCCCGCACAGATACGCAGTATTTT. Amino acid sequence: CASSVGGGARTDTQYF.